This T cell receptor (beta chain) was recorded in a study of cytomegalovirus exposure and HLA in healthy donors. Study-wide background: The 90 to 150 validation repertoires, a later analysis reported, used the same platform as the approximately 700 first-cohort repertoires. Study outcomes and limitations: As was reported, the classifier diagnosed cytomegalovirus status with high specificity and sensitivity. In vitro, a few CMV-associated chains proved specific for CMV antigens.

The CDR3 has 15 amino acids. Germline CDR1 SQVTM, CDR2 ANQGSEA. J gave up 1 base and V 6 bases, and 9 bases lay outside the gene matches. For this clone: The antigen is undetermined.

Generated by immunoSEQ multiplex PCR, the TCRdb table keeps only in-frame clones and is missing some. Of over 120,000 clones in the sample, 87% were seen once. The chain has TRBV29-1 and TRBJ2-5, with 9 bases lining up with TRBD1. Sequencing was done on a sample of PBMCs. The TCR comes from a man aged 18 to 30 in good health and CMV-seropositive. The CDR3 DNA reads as TGCAGCGTGGACTTGGGACAGGGTCCCCAAGAGACCCAGTACTTC. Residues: CSVDLGQGPQETQYF.